One and the same sample provided the 13 T cell receptor beta chains below, sequenced in a study of blood T cell repertoires in COVID-19. Assay used: immunoSEQ multiplex PCR; TCRdb lists only in-frame clones, some missing. This repertoire shows about 210,000 clones, roughly 89% found once; its top ten account for 10%. The specimen sequenced was PBMCs or T cells enriched from blood (not recorded which). These receptors all stem from a man younger than 35 with acute COVID-19.

The chain carries TRBV15 and TRBJ1-5, with D unresolved. Trimming stripped 4 bases from V and 4 bases from J, with 8 bases between. The CDR3 covers 13 residues. Germline loops: CDR1 LNHNV, CDR2 YYDKDF (reference sequence). CDR3 sequence reads: CATSNGRNQPQHF. CDR3 coding DNA: TGTGCCACCAGCAACGGGAGGAATCAGCCCCAGCATTTT.

V usage is TRBV25-1 and J usage is TRBJ2-7; D may be TRBD1 (5 bases). Trimming took 3 bases from V and 3 from J, leaving 9 bases between them. Looked up from germline, CDR1 is MGHDK and CDR2 is SYGVNS. CDR3 length: 13 residues. The CDR3 DNA sequence: TGTGCCAGCAGTGATGGACACCTCTACGAGCAGTACTTC. Residues: CASSDGHLYEQYF.

V is TRBV7-9 and J is TRBJ1-4; no firm D call. CDR3 length equals 13 residues. Trimming removed 2 bases from V and 8 bases from J, with 9 bases in between. CDR1 and CDR2 from the germline V gene are SEHNR and FQNEAQ (reference sequence). The CDR3 region is CASSLSVEEKLFF. CDR3 sequence (DNA): TGTGCCAGCAGCTTAAGTGTAGAAGAAAAACTGTTTTTT.

This clone was seen just once. V usage is TRBV7-2 and J usage is TRBJ2-7; no clear D gene. Trimming cost V 1 base and J 6 bases, with 13 bases left between them. CDR1 and CDR2 from the germline V gene are SGHTA and FQGNSA. The CDR3 spans 14 residues. The CDR3, as DNA: TGTGCCAGCAGCTTAGAATTTAACCGCGCCGAGCAGTACTTC. Its translation: CASSLEFNRAEQYF.

The chain carries TRBV4-1 and TRBJ2-5; 13 nucleotides align to TRBD2. J was trimmed by 3 bases and V by 3 bases; bases with no gene match: 4. The CDR3 extends over 16 amino acids. The germline CDR1 and CDR2 sequences are MGHRA and YSYEKL. CDR3 residues: CASSHPGLAGKETQYF. In DNA, the CDR3 is TGCGCCAGCAGCCACCCGGGACTAGCGGGAAAAGAGACCCAGTACTTC.

This clone showed up many times. This chain connects TRBV5-1 to TRBJ2-7; 9 positions match TRBD2. V lost 1 base and J lost 4; bases outside the gene matches: 6. CDR1 and CDR2 (germline): SGHRS, YFSETQ. This CDR3 comprises 15 residues. CDR3 region: CASSLFSGSSYEQYF. CDR3 nucleotide sequence: TGCGCCAGCAGCTTGTTTAGCGGGAGTAGTTACGAGCAGTACTTC. The variable domain in full, with the rest retrieved from reference TRBV5-1 and TRBJ2-7, is KAGVTQTPRYLIKTRGQQVTLSCSPISGHRSVSWYQQTPGQGLQFLFEYFSETQRNKGNFPGRFSGRQFSNSRSEMNVSTLELGDSALYLCASSLFSGSSYEQYFGPGTRLTVT.

The chain links TRBV6-5 to TRBJ1-6, with 8 bases lining up with TRBD1. In germline, CDR1 is MNHEY, CDR2 SVGAGI. The CDR3 is made up of 15 amino acids. J was trimmed by 5 bases and V by 6 bases; bases with no gene match: 6. The CDR3 bases are TGTGCCAGCAGCGGACAGGGAGGGAATAATTCACCCCTCCACTTT. This encodes CASSGQGGNNSPLHF.

This rearrangement joins TRBV6-5 to TRBJ2-4, with TRBD2 matching 8 bases. Germline values: CDR1 MNHEY, CDR2 SVGAGI. With 2 bases clipped from V and 5 bases from J, the junction kept 8 bases outside the gene matches. The CDR3 is 16 amino acids. This CDR3 is CASSYPSGRMENIQYF. Here the CDR3 DNA reads TGTGCCAGCAGTTACCCCAGCGGGAGAATGGAAAACATTCAGTACTTC.

This rearrangement joins TRBV6-5 to TRBJ2-7; 7 nucleotides match TRBD2. The CDR3 has 14 amino acids. V trimming: 8 bases; J trimming: 2 bases; junction bases outside the gene matches: 9. Germline V gene data show CDR1 as MNHEY and CDR2 as SVGAGI. CDR3 nucleotide sequence: TGTGCCAGCCGTAGGGAGGGGTCGACCTACGAGCAGTACTTC. This translates into CASRREGSTYEQYF.

This clone was detected once. This rearrangement joins TRBV27 to TRBJ2-1; no definite D call. Looked up from germline, CDR1 is MNHEY and CDR2 is SMNVEV (reference sequence). V dropped 4 bases and J dropped 0 bases, with 4 bases sitting between them. The CDR3 runs to 13 residues. The CDR3, as DNA: TGTGCCAGCAGTTCGAGCTCCTACAATGAGCAGTTCTTC. Protein sequence: CASSSSSYNEQFF.

V usage is TRBV19 and J usage is TRBJ1-5; D ambiguous. CDR1 LNHDA and CDR2 SQIVND come from the germline V gene (reference sequence). CDR3 size: 15 residues. Trimming stripped 10 bases from V and 5 bases from J, with 21 bases between. The CDR3 bases are TGTGCCACCAGCGGCGTGGGGTTAAAGGATCAGCCCCAGCATTTT. This translates into CATSGVGLKDQPQHF.

The CDR3 DNA sequence: TGTGCCAGCAGCCAAGACAGGGGGCTCAATGGCTACACCTTC. Protein product: CASSQDRGLNGYTF. The V call is TRBV3-1 (or the pseudogene TRBV3-2), the J call TRBJ1-2, with TRBD1 matching over 8 bases. J gave up 6 bases and V 0 bases, and 3 bases lay outside the gene matches. Germline V lookup: CDR1 LGHDT, CDR2 YNNKEL (reference sequence). The CDR3 spans 14 residues.

J is TRBJ2-1 and V is TRBV7-9, with D possibly matching TRBD2 (6 bases). V was cut by 4 bases and J by 4 bases, with 17 bases left in between. CDR1 and CDR2 (germline): SEHNR, FQNEAQ (reference sequence). CDR3 length: 16 residues. Written as DNA, the CDR3 is TGTGCCAGCAGCTCTATCGTAGGAAGCGGGTACAATGAGCAGTTCTTC. Translated: CASSSIVGSGYNEQFF.